This T cell receptor (beta chain) was recovered during a study of blood T cell repertoires in COVID-19. About the study: In each case, the material was cDNA or gDNA derived from T cells, B-cell-depleted T cells, or PBMCs.

Participant-given clinical history determined each cohort assignment. Trimming took 2 bases from V and 9 from J; bases not matched to a gene: 15. Germline CDR1 SEHNR, CDR2 FQNEAQ (reference sequence). The CDR3 is 18 residues long. The assay was immunoSEQ multiplex PCR, and TCRdb's table has in-frame clones only and misses some. The sample includes 200,000 to 250,000 clones, 88% of them seen just once. This sequence originates from a woman aged 25 to 45 who had been exposed to COVID-19. The chain combines TRBV7-9 with TRBJ1-6; TRBD1 aligns across 8 bases. The sample was PBMCs or T cells enriched from blood (not recorded which). The CDR3 coding sequence is TGTGCCAGCAGCTTATCTGCAGGGGGCGCCCCTATGGTTTCACCCCTCCACTTT. It yields the protein CASSLSAGGAPMVSPLHF.